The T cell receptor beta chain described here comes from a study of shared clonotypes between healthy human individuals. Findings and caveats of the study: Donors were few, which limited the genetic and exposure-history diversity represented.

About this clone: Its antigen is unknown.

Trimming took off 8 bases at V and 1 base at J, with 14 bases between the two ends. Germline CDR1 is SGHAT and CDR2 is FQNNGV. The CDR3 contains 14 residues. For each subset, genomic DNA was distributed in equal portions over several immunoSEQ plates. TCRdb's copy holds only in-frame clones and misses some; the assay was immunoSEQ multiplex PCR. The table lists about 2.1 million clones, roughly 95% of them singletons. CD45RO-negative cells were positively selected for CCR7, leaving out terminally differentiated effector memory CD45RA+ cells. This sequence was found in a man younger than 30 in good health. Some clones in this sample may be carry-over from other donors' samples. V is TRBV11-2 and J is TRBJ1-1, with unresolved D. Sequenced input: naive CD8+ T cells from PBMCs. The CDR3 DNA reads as TGTGCCAGCGCCGAGACCGCCACGAACACTGAAGCTTTCTTT. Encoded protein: CASAETATNTEAFF.